This T cell receptor (beta chain) was sequenced in a study of human T cells and chemical hapten exposure. The time point denotes: pre-sensitization, week 0. Treatment here: therapeutic diphenylcyclopropenone sensitization with weekly scalp DPC. Total RNA came from unfractionated whole blood. Study outcomes and limitations: Those TCRs sitting above 1 in 1000 frequency stayed the same with DPC sensitization.

For this clonotype: Its antigen is unknown.

The study used a library that attached unique molecular identifiers to individual cDNA molecules. TCRdb analysed the RACE reads with MiXCR anew, one entry per CDR3 protein. The sample has some 57,000 distinct CDR3 sequences, 9.5% to 10% seen once. CDR1 and CDR2 (germline): MNHEY, SVGAGI. Trimming cost V 0 bases and J 3 bases, with 11 bases left between them. This CDR3 comprises 15 residues. This sample comprised whole blood, obtained in connection with sensitization to the hapten diphenylcyclopropenone (DPC). The clonotype originates from a woman aged 25 to 45 with alopecia areata. Some clones in this sample may be carry-over from other donors' samples. The genes are TRBV6-5 and TRBJ1-2, with D tentatively TRBD1 (5 bases). DNA of the CDR3: TGTGCCAGCAGTTACTCGGGGGGTAAGGACTATGGCTACACCTTC. Protein sequence: CASSYSGGKDYGYTF.